These 2 T cell receptor beta chains share one sample of origin, sequenced in a study of OX40 agonist ivuxolimab in advanced cancers. The library was generated by the immunoSEQ multiplex PCR assay. TCRdb took over this immuneACCESS table, retaining in-frame rearrangements with V and J assigned. Such tables are incomplete; in checked studies, under half of the missing clones stem from an unresolved V gene, and the remainder is unexplained. The sample data list around 70,000 clones, and about 82% of these were observed just once. The ten top clones hold around 2% of the sample. The sample was CD4+ or CD8+ T cells sorted from blood, taken in a trial of the OX40 agonist ivuxolimab. Source of these receptors: an adult with an advanced solid tumor such as melanoma, head and neck, liver or kidney cancer.

The CDR3 nucleotides read TGTGCCAGCAGCTTAACTTCTAGTTCCCACGAGCAGTACTTC. This codes for CASSLTSSSHEQYF. The chain uses TRBV7-6 and TRBJ2-7, with no clear D. Trimming removed 2 bases at V and 5 bases at J, with 13 bases between. Germline lookup yields CDR1 SGHVS and CDR2 FNYEAQ. The CDR3 is made up of 14 amino acids.

The rearrangement uses TRBV5-1 and TRBJ2-1; unclear D gene. The CDR3 runs 11 residues. Germline CDR1 is SGHRS and CDR2 is YFSETQ. Trimming cost V 5 bases and J 4 bases, with 4 bases left between them. This chain's CDR3 is CASRGYNEQFF. DNA for the CDR3: TGCGCCAGCAGAGGTTACAATGAGCAGTTCTTC. Full variable domain (missing parts from reference TRBV5-1 and TRBJ2-1): KAGVTQTPRYLIKTRGQQVTLSCSPISGHRSVSWYQQTPGQGLQFLFEYFSETQRNKGNFPGRFSGRQFSNSRSEMNVSTLELGDSALYLCASRGYNEQFFGPGTRLTVL.